This entry is about one T cell receptor beta chain. Profiled with immunoSEQ multiplex PCR; TCRdb holds only in-frame clones, not every one. The sample has a few hundred thousand clones, roughly nine tenths seen once. These data are taken from a study of blood T cell repertoires in COVID-19. Study-level background: Material from acute and convalescent COVID-19 was sourced from the United States, Italy and Spain.

The ends were cut back, 4 bases at V and 10 bases at J, with 17 bases in the middle. The CDR3 runs to 15 residues. The germline gives CDR1 MNHNY, CDR2 SVGAGI (reference sequence). This TCR was recovered from a woman aged 40 to 50 who had recovered from COVID-19. Material for sequencing was peripheral blood. The chain couples TRBV6-6 to TRBJ1-6; no clear D. The CDR3 region has the DNA TGTGCCAGCAGTTCCGGGGTCGCGCCCCCCTCACCCCTCCACTTT. Amino acid sequence: CASSSGVAPPSPLHF.